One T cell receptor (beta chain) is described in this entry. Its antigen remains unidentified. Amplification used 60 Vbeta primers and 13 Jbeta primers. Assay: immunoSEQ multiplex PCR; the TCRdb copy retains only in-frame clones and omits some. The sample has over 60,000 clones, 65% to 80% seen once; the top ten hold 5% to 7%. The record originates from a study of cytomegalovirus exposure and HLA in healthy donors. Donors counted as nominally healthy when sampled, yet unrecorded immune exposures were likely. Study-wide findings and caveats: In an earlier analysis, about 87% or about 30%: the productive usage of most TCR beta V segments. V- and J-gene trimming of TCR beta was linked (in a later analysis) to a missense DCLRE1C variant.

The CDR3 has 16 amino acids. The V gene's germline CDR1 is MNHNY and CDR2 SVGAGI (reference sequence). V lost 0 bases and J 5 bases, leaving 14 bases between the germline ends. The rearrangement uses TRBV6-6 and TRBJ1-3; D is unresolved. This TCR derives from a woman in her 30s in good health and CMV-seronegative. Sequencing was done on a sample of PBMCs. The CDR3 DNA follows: TGTGCCAGCAGTTACTCGCTGACGGGGTCCAGAAACACCATATATTTT. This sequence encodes CASSYSLTGSRNTIYF.